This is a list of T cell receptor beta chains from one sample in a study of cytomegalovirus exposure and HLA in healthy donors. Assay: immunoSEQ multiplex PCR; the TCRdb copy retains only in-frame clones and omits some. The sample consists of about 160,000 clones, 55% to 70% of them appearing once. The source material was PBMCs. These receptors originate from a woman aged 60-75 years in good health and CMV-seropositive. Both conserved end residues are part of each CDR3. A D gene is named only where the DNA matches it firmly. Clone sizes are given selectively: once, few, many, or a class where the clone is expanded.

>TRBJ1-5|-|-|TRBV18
TGTGCCAGCTCAGCACAGGGAGGACAGCCCCAGCATTTT
CASSAQGGQPQHF
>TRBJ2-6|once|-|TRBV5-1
TGCGCCAGCAGCTTGGCCCAGGTTGGGTTCGGGGCCAACGTCCTGACTTTC
CASSLAQVGFGANVLTF
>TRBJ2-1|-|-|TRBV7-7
TGTGCCAGCAGCCTCGACAGGAGCTCCTACAATGAGCAGTTCTTC
CASSLDRSSYNEQFF
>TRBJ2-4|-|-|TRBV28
TGTGCCAGCAGCCTTACCCCCGGAGGGGGCCGAAACATTCAGTACTTC
CASSLTPGGGRNIQYF
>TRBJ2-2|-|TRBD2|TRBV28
TGTGCCACCCATCTAGCGGGGACCACCGGGGAGCTGTTTTTT
CATHLAGTTGELFF
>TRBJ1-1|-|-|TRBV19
TGTGCCAGTAGTACCCGTATAGGGGGACGGAGTGAAGCTTTCTTT
CASSTRIGGRSEAFF
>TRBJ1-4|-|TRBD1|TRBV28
TGTGCCAGCAGTACCCCGGGACAGGGAACCGAAAAACTGTTTTTT
CASSTPGQGTEKLFF
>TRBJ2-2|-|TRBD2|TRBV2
TGTGCCAGCAGTGGAATAGCGGGCTACACCGGGGAGCTGTTTTTT
CASSGIAGYTGELFF
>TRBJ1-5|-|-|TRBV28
TGTGCCAGCAGTTCCTTGTGGGGGGTCCCTCAGCCCCAGCATTTT
CASSSLWGVPQPQHF
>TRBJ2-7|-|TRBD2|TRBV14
TGTGCCAGCAGCCAAGATTTAGCGGGGAGCTCCTACGAGCAGTACTTC
CASSQDLAGSSYEQYF
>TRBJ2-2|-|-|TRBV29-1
TGCAGCGTTGAAGGGGGCAACACCGGGGAGCTGTTTTTT
CSVEGGNTGELFF
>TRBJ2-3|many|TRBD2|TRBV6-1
TGTGCCAGCAGTGCTCTAGCGGGAGGAAGCACAGATACGCAGTATTTT
CASSALAGGSTDTQYF
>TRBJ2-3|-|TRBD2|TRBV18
TGTGCCAGCTCCCCTCGGGATAGCGGGAGTTATACGCAGTATTTT
CASSPRDSGSYTQYF
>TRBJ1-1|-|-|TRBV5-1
TGCGCCAGCAGCTCCCAGGGTGGGGCTTTCTTT
CASSSQGGAFF
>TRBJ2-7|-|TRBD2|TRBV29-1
TGCAGCGTTGTAGCGGGAGGGCCCTACGAGCAGTACTTC
CSVVAGGPYEQYF
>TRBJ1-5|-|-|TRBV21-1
TGTGCCAGCAGCGATTACAGGCCCAATCAGCCCCAGCATTTT
CASSDYRPNQPQHF
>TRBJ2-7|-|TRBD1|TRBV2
TGTGCCAGCAGCGGACAGGGGGACGAGCAGTACTTC
CASSGQGDEQYF
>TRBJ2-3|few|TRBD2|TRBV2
TGTGCCAGCAGTGGGACTAGCGGGAGCCCCACAGATACGCAGTATTTT
CASSGTSGSPTDTQYF
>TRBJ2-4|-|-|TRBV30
TGTGCCTGGAGTGCCGCAGGGGCTCTAAACATTCAGTACTTC
CAWSAAGALNIQYF
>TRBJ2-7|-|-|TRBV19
TGTGCCAGTAGTATAGGAAAGGCTAGATCTGGTACCGAGCAGTACTTC
CASSIGKARSGTEQYF
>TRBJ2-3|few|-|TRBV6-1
TGTGCCAGCAGTGGGATGGGGGCCACAGATACGCAGTATTTT
CASSGMGATDTQYF
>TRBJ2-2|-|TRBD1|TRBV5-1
TGCGCCAGCAGCCAGGGGACAGCGGAGCTCGGGGAGCTGTTTTTT
CASSQGTAELGELFF
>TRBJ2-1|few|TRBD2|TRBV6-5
TGTGCCAGCAGTTTAGCGGGAGTAGAGCAGTTCTTC
CASSLAGVEQFF
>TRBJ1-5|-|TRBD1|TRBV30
TGTGCCTGGGCCCGGACAGGGAATCAGCCCCAGCATTTT
CAWARTGNQPQHF
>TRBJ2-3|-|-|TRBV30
TGTGCCTGGATTATGGGGGCATACGATACGCAGTATTTT
CAWIMGAYDTQYF